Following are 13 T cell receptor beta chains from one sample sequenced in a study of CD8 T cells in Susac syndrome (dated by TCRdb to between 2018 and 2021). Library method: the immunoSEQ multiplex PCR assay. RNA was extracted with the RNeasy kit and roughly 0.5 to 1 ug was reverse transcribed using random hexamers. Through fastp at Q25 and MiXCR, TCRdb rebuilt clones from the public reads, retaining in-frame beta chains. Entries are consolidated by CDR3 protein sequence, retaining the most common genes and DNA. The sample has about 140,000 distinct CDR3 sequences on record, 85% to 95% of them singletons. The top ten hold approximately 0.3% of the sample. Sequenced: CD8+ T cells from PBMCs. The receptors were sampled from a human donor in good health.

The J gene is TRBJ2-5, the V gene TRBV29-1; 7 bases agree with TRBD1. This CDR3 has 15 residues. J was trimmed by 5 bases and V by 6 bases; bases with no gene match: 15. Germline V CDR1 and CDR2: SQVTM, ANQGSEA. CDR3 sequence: CSVWDSQLSLETQYF. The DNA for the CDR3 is TGCAGCGTGTGGGACAGTCAATTAAGTCTGGAGACCCAGTACTTC.

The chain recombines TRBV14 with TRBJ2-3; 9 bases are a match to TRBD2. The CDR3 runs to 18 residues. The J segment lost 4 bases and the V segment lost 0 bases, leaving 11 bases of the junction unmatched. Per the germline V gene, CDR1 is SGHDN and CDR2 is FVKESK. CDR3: CASSQEVGGRAGPDTQYF. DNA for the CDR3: TGTGCCAGCAGCCAAGAAGTAGGCGGGAGGGCCGGTCCAGATACGCAGTATTTT.

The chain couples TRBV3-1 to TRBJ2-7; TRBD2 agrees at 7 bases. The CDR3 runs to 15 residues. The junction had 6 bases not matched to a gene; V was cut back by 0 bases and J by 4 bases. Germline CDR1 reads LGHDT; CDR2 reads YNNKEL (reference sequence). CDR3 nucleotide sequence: TGTGCCAGCAGCCAAGATTGGCGGGAGCTTTACGAGCAGTACTTC. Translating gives CASSQDWRELYEQYF.

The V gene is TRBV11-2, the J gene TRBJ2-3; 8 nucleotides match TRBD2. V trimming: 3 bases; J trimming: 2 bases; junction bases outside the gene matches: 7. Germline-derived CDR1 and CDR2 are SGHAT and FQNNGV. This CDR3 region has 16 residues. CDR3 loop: CASSFPLAGYTDTQYF. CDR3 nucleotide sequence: TGTGCCAGCAGCTTCCCCCTAGCGGGTTACACAGATACGCAGTATTTT.

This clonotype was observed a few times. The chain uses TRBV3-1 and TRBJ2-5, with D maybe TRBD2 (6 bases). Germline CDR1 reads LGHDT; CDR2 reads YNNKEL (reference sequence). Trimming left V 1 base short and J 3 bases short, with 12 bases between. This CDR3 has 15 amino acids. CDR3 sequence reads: CASSQVTREEETQYF. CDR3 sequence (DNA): TGTGCCAGCAGCCAAGTTACAAGGGAGGAAGAGACCCAGTACTTC.

CDR3 residues: CASSYAEQETQYF. The DNA for the CDR3 is TGTGCCAGCAGTTACGCAGAACAAGAGACCCAGTACTTC. The chain uses TRBV6-5 and TRBJ2-5; D is unresolved. The CDR3 runs to 13 residues. Germline values: CDR1 MNHEY, CDR2 SVGAGI. V lost 2 bases and J lost 2, with 6 bases in between.

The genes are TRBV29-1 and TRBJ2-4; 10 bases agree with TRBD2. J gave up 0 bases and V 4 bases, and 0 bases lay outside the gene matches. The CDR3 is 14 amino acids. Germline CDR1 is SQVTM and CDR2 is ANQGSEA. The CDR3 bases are TGCAGCGTTGGACTAGCGGGAGCCAAAAACATTCAGTACTTC. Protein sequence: CSVGLAGAKNIQYF.

The CDR3 loop reads CASSFWTDTQYF. The CDR3 nucleotides are TGTGCCAGCAGCTTTTGGACGGATACGCAGTATTTT. The chain is built from TRBV7-2 and TRBJ2-3; D is undetermined. Germline-derived CDR1 and CDR2 are SGHTA and FQGNSA. The CDR3 covers 12 residues. The V end was cut by 3 bases, the J end by 6 bases, with 7 bases between.

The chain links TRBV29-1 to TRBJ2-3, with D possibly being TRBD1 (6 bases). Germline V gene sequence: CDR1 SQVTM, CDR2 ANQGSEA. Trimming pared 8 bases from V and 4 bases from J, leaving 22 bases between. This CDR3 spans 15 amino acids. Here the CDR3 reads CSTHSGTLEPDTQYF. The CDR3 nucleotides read TGCAGCACCCACTCCGGGACATTAGAACCAGATACGCAGTATTTT.

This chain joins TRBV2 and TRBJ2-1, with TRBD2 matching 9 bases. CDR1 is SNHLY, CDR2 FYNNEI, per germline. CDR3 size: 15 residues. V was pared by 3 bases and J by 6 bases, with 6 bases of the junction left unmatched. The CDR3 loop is CASSDPSGTVNEQFF. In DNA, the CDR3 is TGTGCCAGCAGTGACCCTAGCGGGACGGTCAATGAGCAGTTCTTC.

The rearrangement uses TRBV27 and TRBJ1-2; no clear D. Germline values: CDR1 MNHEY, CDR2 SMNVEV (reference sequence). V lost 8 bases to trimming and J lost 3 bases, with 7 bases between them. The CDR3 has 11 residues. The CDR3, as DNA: TGTGCCAGCGGGAGGGACTATGGCTACACCTTC. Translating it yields CASGRDYGYTF.

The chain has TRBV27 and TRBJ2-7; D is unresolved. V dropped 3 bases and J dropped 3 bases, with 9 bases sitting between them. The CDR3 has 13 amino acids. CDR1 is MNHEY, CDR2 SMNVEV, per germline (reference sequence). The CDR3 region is CASSLSWRYEQYF. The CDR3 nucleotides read TGTGCCAGCAGTTTGTCGTGGCGCTACGAGCAGTACTTC.

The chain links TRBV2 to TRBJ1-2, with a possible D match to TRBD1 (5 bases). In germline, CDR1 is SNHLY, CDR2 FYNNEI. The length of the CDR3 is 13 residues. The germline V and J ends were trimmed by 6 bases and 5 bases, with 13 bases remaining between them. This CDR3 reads CASRAGTDYGYTF. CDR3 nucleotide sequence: TGTGCCAGCAGAGCCGGGACTGATTATGGCTACACCTTC.